This is a list of T cell receptor beta chains from one sample in a study of type 1 regulatory T cells. TCRdb processed the reads anew with MiXCR; each CDR3 protein has one entry. This sample carries roughly 68,000 distinct CDR3 sequences, around 57% of them seen once, and the ten largest clones take about 8%. Their recognized antigens are unknown. Sequencing input: cultured T cells, either the whole culture or a sorted T cell fraction (not recorded which). The receptors were sampled from a human donor in good health. CDR3s include the opening cysteine and the closing phenylalanine or tryptophan. A D gene is named only where the DNA matches it firmly. Rows give clone size only sometimes, using once, few, many, or a class for an expanded clone.

v_call	clone_size	cdr3_length	d_call	j_call	cdr3_aa	cdr3_nt
TRBV20-1	.	16	TRBD2	TRBJ2-3	CSASLTGTSGTDTQYF	TGCAGTGCTAGTCTTACCGGGACTAGCGGCACAGATACGCAGTATTTT
TRBV5-1	.	22	.	TRBJ2-1	CASSLNGQGFTAASGSLNEQFF	TGCGCCAGCAGCTTGAACGGACAGGGGTTCACGGCGGCTAGCGGGTCCTTGAATGAGCAGTTCTTC
TRBV30	.	14	.	TRBJ2-3	CAWSVQGAARTQYF	TGTGCCTGGAGTGTACAAGGGGCAGCTCGAACGCAGTATTTT
TRBV2	.	16	.	TRBJ2-6	CASHLDSVLGANVLTF	TGTGCCAGTCACCTGGACAGCGTCTTGGGGGCCAACGTCCTGACTTTC
TRBV5-1	few	12	.	TRBJ2-3	CASSLSGDTQYF	TGCGCCAGCAGCTTGTCGGGGGATACGCAGTATTTT
TRBV6-1	few	14	TRBD1	TRBJ1-4	CASSRQGWDEKLFF	TGTGCCAGCAGCCGACAGGGATGGGATGAAAAACTGTTTTTT
TRBV11-2	.	14	TRBD2	TRBJ2-3	CASTPSGPTDTQYF	TGTGCCAGCACCCCTAGCGGACCCACAGATACGCAGTATTTT
TRBV7-2	.	16	TRBD1	TRBJ2-3	CASSLKQGWGTDTQYF	TGTGCCAGCAGCTTGAAACAGGGGTGGGGAACAGATACGCAGTATTTT
TRBV20-1	.	12	.	TRBJ2-1	CSATLTHNEQFF	TGCAGTGCCACTCTTACTCACAATGAGCAGTTCTTC
TRBV7-9	.	14	.	TRBJ2-3	CASSLALGADTQYF	TGTGCCAGCAGCTTAGCCCTCGGCGCAGATACGCAGTATTTT
TRBV5-4	.	14	.	TRBJ1-6	CASSLDMNNSPLHF	TGTGCCAGCAGCCTCGACATGAATAATTCACCCCTCCACTTT
TRBV5-1	few	14	.	TRBJ2-3	CASSPASGTDTQYF	TGCGCCAGCAGTCCCGCTTCGGGCACAGATACGCAGTATTTT
TRBV7-9	few	13	.	TRBJ1-2	CASSDRTNYGYTF	TGTGCCAGCAGCGACAGGACTAACTATGGCTACACCTTC
TRBV20-1	.	15	TRBD2	TRBJ2-1	CSAERLAGTYNEQFF	TGCAGTGCAGAACGACTAGCGGGGACCTACAATGAGCAGTTCTTC
TRBV3-1	.	13	TRBD1	TRBJ1-1	CVSSQGGPSEAFF	TGTGTCAGCAGCCAGGGGGGGCCTAGTGAAGCTTTCTTT
TRBV6-2/TRBV6-3	.	13	TRBD1	TRBJ2-7	CASRWSGGYEQYF	TGTGCCAGCAGGTGGTCAGGGGGCTACGAGCAGTACTTC
TRBV6-1	few	13	TRBD1	TRBJ2-7	CASIKDRAYEQYF	TGTGCCAGCATTAAGGACAGGGCCTACGAGCAGTACTTC
TRBV2	.	14	TRBD2	TRBJ2-1	CASRTTGGAYEQFF	TGTGCCAGCAGGACCACCGGGGGGGCTTATGAGCAGTTCTTC
TRBV7-6	.	14	.	TRBJ2-3	CASTPGVSEVTQYF	TGTGCCAGCACCCCCGGGGTTAGCGAGGTTACGCAGTATTTT
TRBV20-1	.	13	TRBD2	TRBJ2-5	CSAGAGGGETQYF	TGCAGTGCTGGTGCCGGCGGGGGAGAGACCCAGTACTTC